Below are 31 T cell receptor beta chains sequenced from a single sample in a study of TIL therapy for anti-PD-1-resistant metastatic lung cancer. Sequencing used immunoSEQ v3. Assay used: immunoSEQ multiplex PCR; TCRdb lists only in-frame clones, some missing. This table has 20,000 or so clones, about 71% appearing once. The time point denotes: pre-treatment sample, taken before nivolumab and TIL therapy. Sample: blood, taken at baseline. These receptors all stem from a person aged 25 to 80 with non-small cell lung cancer.

This clone was observed a single time. The J gene is TRBJ2-2, the V gene TRBV19; 8 bases align to TRBD2. The CDR3 is 13 residues long. The trim removed 10 bases at V and 4 bases at J, leaving 5 bases unmatched. Germline lookup yields CDR1 LNHDA and CDR2 SQIVND (reference sequence). The CDR3 loop reads CATKRELTGELFF. CDR3 in DNA: TGTGCCACCAAGCGGGAGCTCACCGGGGAGCTGTTTTTT.

The chain is built from TRBV9 and TRBJ2-7; 7 bases align to TRBD2. With V trimmed by 4 bases and J by 2 bases, 6 bases remained unmatched. CDR1 is SGDLS and CDR2 is YYNGEE in the germline V gene. The CDR3 spans 14 residues. This chain's CDR3 is CASSSGLGAYEQYF. The CDR3 DNA reads as TGTGCCAGCAGCTCCGGACTAGGGGCCTACGAGCAGTACTTC.

For the CDR3, the DNA is TGTGCCAGCAAGGTCAGTTCGGTCGGCTACGAGCAGTACTTC. It encodes CASKVSSVGYEQYF. The V and J genes are TRBV6-5 and TRBJ2-7, with D uncertain. The CDR3 is 14 amino acids. V lost 7 bases and J lost 3, with 16 bases in between. The germline V gene has CDR1 MNHEY and CDR2 SVGAGI.

This clone turned up a few times. The CDR3 coding sequence is TGTGCCAGCAGCAGTGTTTACGAGCAGTACTTC. Amino acids: CASSSVYEQYF. This sequence joins TRBV7-8 and TRBJ2-7, with D unresolved. Per the germline V gene, CDR1 is SGHVS and CDR2 is FQNEAQ. V lost 5 bases to trimming and J lost 4 bases, with 6 bases between them. This CDR3 comprises 11 residues.

The chain is built from TRBV5-5 and TRBJ2-3; 8 nucleotides agree with TRBD1. Germline values: CDR1 SGHKS, CDR2 YYEKEE (reference sequence). CDR3 length: 14 amino acids. The V segment lost 5 bases and the J segment 1 base; nucleotides outside the gene matches: 3. CDR3 sequence: CASRTTGGTDTQYF. The DNA for the CDR3 is TGTGCCAGCAGGACGACAGGGGGCACAGATACGCAGTATTTT.

This sequence joins TRBV6-5 and TRBJ1-2; perhaps TRBD1 as D (6 bases). The CDR3 runs to 13 residues. Trimming pared 6 bases from V and 4 bases from J, leaving 12 bases between. Germline V gene sequence: CDR1 MNHEY, CDR2 SVGAGI. For the CDR3, the DNA is TGTGCCAGCAGGGACGACAGGACCTATGGCTACACCTTC. As protein: CASRDDRTYGYTF.

The chain is built from TRBV5-6 and TRBJ2-1, with 10 bases that match TRBD2. The CDR3 extends over 16 amino acids. The junction had 8 bases not matched to a gene; V was cut back by 1 base and J by 7 bases. From germline, CDR1 is SGHDT and CDR2 YYEEEE. The CDR3 nucleotides read TGTGCCAGCAGCTTGTTAGCGGGGGGTTCGGTGAATGAGCAGTTCTTC. It translates to CASSLLAGGSVNEQFF.

The table lists this clone with a few counts. The rearrangement uses TRBV5-5 and TRBJ2-7; D is undetermined. The V gene's germline CDR1 is SGHKS and CDR2 YYEKEE (reference sequence). The CDR3 spans 16 residues. The V end lost 0 bases, the J end lost 3 bases, and 16 bases lay between the germline ends. CDR3 coding DNA: TGTGCCAGCAGCTTGGCAGTTGCAGGTTCGTTCTACGAGCAGTACTTC. Protein sequence: CASSLAVAGSFYEQYF.

The chain carries TRBV19 and TRBJ2-1; TRBD1 matches 8 bases. The CDR3 length is 13 residues. Trimming removed 10 bases from V and 7 bases from J; junction bases left unmatched: 9. Germline V gene sequence: CDR1 LNHDA, CDR2 SQIVND (reference sequence). The CDR3 sequence is CATAIRDRNEQFF. CDR3 sequence (DNA): TGTGCCACCGCAATCCGGGACAGGAATGAGCAGTTCTTC.

CDR3: CASSLPDGARAFF. Written as DNA, the CDR3 is TGTGCCAGCAGCCTGCCCGACGGGGCTAGGGCTTTCTTT. The genes are TRBV6-5 and TRBJ1-1, with D tentatively TRBD1 (5 bases). Germline lookup yields CDR1 MNHEY and CDR2 SVGAGI. Trimming cost V 6 bases and J 11 bases, with 19 bases left between them. This CDR3 comprises 13 residues.

This clone has only a few counts. The chain joins TRBV30 to TRBJ1-2; D gene uncertain. Germline V gene lookup returns CDR1 GTSNPN and CDR2 SVGIG (reference sequence). V was shortened by 3 bases and J by 0 bases, with 11 bases between the two germline ends. CDR3 size: 14 residues. CDR3 nucleotide sequence: TGTGCCTGGAGGCGGGTTTTCCCTAACTATGGCTACACCTTC. Translated, it gives CAWRRVFPNYGYTF.

The chain recombines TRBV7-3 with TRBJ2-1, with D tentatively TRBD1 (6 bases). The CDR3 length is 14 residues. Trimming left V 5 bases short and J 6 bases short, with 14 bases between. CDR1 is SGHTA and CDR2 is FQGTGA in the germline V gene. The CDR3 is CASSPDSLVNEQFF. The CDR3 DNA reads as TGTGCCAGCAGCCCGGACAGCTTAGTCAATGAGCAGTTCTTC.

The chain uses TRBV18 and TRBJ2-6; possible D gene TRBD1, 5 bases. This CDR3 has 16 amino acids. CDR1 KGHSH and CDR2 LQKENI come from the germline V gene. Trimming removed 5 bases at V and 0 bases at J, with 11 bases between. This chain's CDR3 is CASSLTEISGANVLTF. CDR3 nucleotides: TGTGCCAGCTCATTGACAGAGATCTCTGGGGCCAACGTCCTGACTTTC.

The CDR3 spells CASSLTNSNQPQHF. The CDR3 nucleotides read TGCGCCAGCAGCTTAACGAATAGCAATCAGCCCCAGCATTTT. The rearrangement joins TRBV10-2 to TRBJ1-5, with D hard to call. CDR1 is WSHSY, CDR2 SAAADI, per germline. The CDR3 has 14 amino acids. V lost 6 bases and J 0 bases, leaving 9 bases between the germline ends.

The rearrangement uses TRBV19 and TRBJ2-4, with TRBD2 as a possible D gene (6 bases). V lost 7 bases, J lost 6 bases, and 19 bases lay in between. The CDR3 extends over 15 amino acids. Germline assignment: CDR1 LNHDA and CDR2 SQIVND (reference sequence). The CDR3, as DNA: TGTGCCAGTACCCCAACCGGGACGGAGGGAAACATTCAGTACTTC. The encoded protein is CASTPTGTEGNIQYF.

The CDR3 nucleotides are TGTGCCAGCAGTCGCTCCATGGGGAACACCGGGGAGCTGTTTTTT. Translated: CASSRSMGNTGELFF. V gene TRBV6-2 or TRBV6-3 combines with J gene TRBJ2-2; no reliable D call. Per germline, CDR1 MNHEY and CDR2 SVGEGT. The V and J ends lost 5 bases and 1 base respectively, with 11 bases between them. This CDR3 comprises 15 residues.

This chain links TRBV7-2 with TRBJ2-3; D possibly uses TRBD1 or TRBD2 (6 bases each). Germline V gives CDR1 SGHTA, CDR2 FQGNSA. This CDR3 has 14 residues. V was pared by 6 bases and J by 0 bases, with 10 bases between. The chain's CDR3 is CASSAGGSTDTQYF. The CDR3 DNA reads TGTGCCAGCAGTGCCGGGGGCAGCACAGATACGCAGTATTTT.

This clone was observed a handful of times. The gene calls are TRBV18 and TRBJ1-6; no clear D gene. The CDR3 has 15 amino acids. The V and J ends lost 3 bases and 9 bases respectively, with 15 bases between them. The germline gives CDR1 KGHSH, CDR2 LQKENI. CDR3 sequence: CASSPSKSSLSPLHF. CDR3 DNA: TGTGCCAGCTCACCCTCGAAGTCCTCACTTTCACCCCTCCACTTT. The full variable domain, completed using reference TRBV18 and TRBJ1-6, is NAGVMQNPRHLVRRRGQEARLRCSPMKGHSHVYWYRQLPEEGLKFMVYLQKENIIDESGMPKERFSAEFPKEGPSILRIQQVVRGDSAAYFCASSPSKSSLSPLHFGNGTRLTVT.

The chain joins TRBV5-4 to TRBJ1-6; 8 nucleotides match TRBD1. Germline V gene lookup returns CDR1 SGHNT and CDR2 YYREEE (reference sequence). J lost 8 bases, V lost 4 bases, and 5 bases had no gene match. There are 14 residues in the CDR3. The CDR3 DNA follows: TGTGCCAGCAGCCAGGACAGGGAGTATTCACCCCTCCACTTT. This sequence encodes CASSQDREYSPLHF.

This clone was recorded once. The chain uses TRBV2 and TRBJ1-5; D is undetermined. The CDR3 has 16 residues. The germline V gene has CDR1 SNHLY and CDR2 FYNNEI. Trimming cost V 0 bases and J 0 bases, with 9 bases left between them. This chain's CDR3 is CASSEAGPGSNQPQHF. The CDR3 region has the DNA TGTGCCAGCAGTGAAGCAGGGCCAGGTAGCAATCAGCCCCAGCATTTT. Full variable domain (missing parts from reference TRBV2 and TRBJ1-5): EPEVTQTPSHQVTQMGQEVILRCVPISNHLYFYWYRQILGQKVEFLVSFYNNEISEKSEIFDDQFSVERPDGSNFTLKIRSTKLEDSAMYFCASSEAGPGSNQPQHFGDGTRLSIL.

J is TRBJ2-7 and V is TRBV6-6; 8 nucleotides match TRBD2. The CDR3 runs 14 residues. Unmatched junction bases numbered 10, after V lost 5 bases and J lost 7 bases. In germline, CDR1 is MNHNY, CDR2 SVGAGI (reference sequence). CDR3 region: CASSITSGAWEQYF. Here the CDR3 DNA reads TGTGCCAGCAGTATCACTAGCGGCGCGTGGGAGCAGTACTTC.

The rearrangement uses TRBV6-5 and TRBJ1-5; D gene unclear. From germline, CDR1 is MNHEY and CDR2 SVGAGI. The CDR3 is made up of 13 amino acids. Trimming stripped 7 bases from V and 6 bases from J, with 13 bases between. The CDR3 protein is CASMGRSAQPQHF. The DNA of the CDR3 is TGTGCCAGCATGGGGAGATCAGCTCAGCCCCAGCATTTT.

The chain uses TRBV5-6 and TRBJ1-4; no reliable D call. This CDR3 spans 17 amino acids. Trimming stripped 4 bases from V and 4 bases from J, with 20 bases between. Germline lookup yields CDR1 SGHDT and CDR2 YYEEEE. The chain's CDR3 is CASSPGGVHRGNEKLFF. DNA for the CDR3: TGTGCCAGCAGCCCGGGTGGGGTCCACCGGGGTAATGAAAAACTGTTTTTT.

This clone was seen a single time. The CDR3 region has the DNA TGTGCCAGCAGTTACTCGAGGGGGCCCTACGAGCAGTACGTC. It translates to CASSYSRGPYEQYV. The chain couples TRBV6-2 or TRBV6-3 to TRBJ2-7; 7 bases fit TRBD1. V was clipped by 0 bases and J by 2 bases; unmatched bases: 1. Germline CDR1 MNHEY, CDR2 SVGEGT. The CDR3 spans 14 residues.

The chain couples TRBV11-1 to TRBJ2-2; D is unclear. The V end was cut by 1 base, the J end by 1 base, with 10 bases between. This CDR3 has 16 residues. Per the germline V gene, CDR1 is SGHAT and CDR2 is FQDESV (reference sequence). This CDR3 reads CASSLGATRNTGELFF. CDR3 nucleotides: TGTGCCAGCAGCTTAGGGGCCACCCGGAACACCGGGGAGCTGTTTTTT.

This clone was detected a few times. The chain couples TRBV14 to TRBJ1-2; D is unresolved. Germline values: CDR1 SGHDN, CDR2 FVKESK. There are 12 residues in the CDR3. V lost 2 bases and J 8 bases, leaving 9 bases between the germline ends. CDR3 sequence reads: CASSQSNLGYTF. CDR3 sequence (DNA): TGTGCCAGCAGCCAAAGTAATTTGGGCTACACCTTC.

This clone showed up just once. The J gene is TRBJ1-2, the V gene TRBV30, with D perhaps TRBD1 (5 bases). Trimming removed 2 bases at V and 8 bases at J, with 9 bases between. The germline V gene has CDR1 GTSNPN and CDR2 SVGIG (reference sequence). This CDR3 contains 11 residues. The DNA for the CDR3 is TGTGCCTGGAGTCCAGGGAAGGGCTACACCTTC. This encodes CAWSPGKGYTF. The variable domain in full, with the rest retrieved from reference TRBV30 and TRBJ1-2, is SQTIHQWPATLVQPVGSPLSLECTVEGTSNPNLYWYRQAAGRGLQLLFYSVGIGQISSEVPQNLSASRPQDRQFILSSKKLLLSDSGFYLCAWSPGKGYTFGSGTRLTVV.

The chain uses TRBV6-2 or TRBV6-3 and TRBJ1-1, with D possibly being TRBD1 (6 bases). V lost 6 bases and J lost 4, with 18 bases in between. This CDR3 region has 15 residues. Germline V gene lookup returns CDR1 MNHEY and CDR2 SVGEGT. The CDR3 coding sequence is TGTGCCAGCAGCTTCAAAACTGGGGGGCGCACTGAAGCTTTCTTT. This translates into CASSFKTGGRTEAFF.

The gene calls are TRBV19 and TRBJ1-2; the match to TRBD1 covers 8 bases. Unmatched junction bases numbered 4, after V lost 3 bases and J lost 1 base. Germline V gene lookup returns CDR1 LNHDA and CDR2 SQIVND (reference sequence). The CDR3 extends over 15 amino acids. In nucleotides, the CDR3 is TGTGCCAGTAGTATCACCGACAGGGGTAACTATGGCTACACCTTC. This translates into CASSITDRGNYGYTF.

The genes are TRBV7-2 and TRBJ2-5, with TRBD1 matching 8 bases. The CDR3 is made up of 15 amino acids. Trimming cost V 0 bases and J 2 bases; bases outside gene matches: 2. From germline, CDR1 is SGHTA and CDR2 FQGNSA. The DNA of the CDR3 is TGTGCCAGCAGCTTAGCGGACAGGGCTCAAGAGACCCAGTACTTC. Translated: CASSLADRAQETQYF.

This clone was observed a single time. The rearrangement joins TRBV6-5 to TRBJ1-4; D is possibly TRBD1 (5 bases). Trimming removed 5 bases at V and 5 bases at J, with 15 bases between. The CDR3 is 15 amino acids. Per the germline V gene, CDR1 is MNHEY and CDR2 is SVGAGI. The CDR3 DNA reads as TGTGCCAGCAGTAACCGGGACGGCCGAAATGAAAAACTGTTTTTT. This encodes CASSNRDGRNEKLFF.